The T cell receptor (beta chain) under discussion was sequenced for a study of blood T cell repertoires in COVID-19. For the study at large: The study drew acute and convalescent COVID-19 samples from the United States, Italy and Spain. PBMCs, B-cell-depleted T cells, or T cells were the source of the cDNA or gDNA that made up the material.

In the authors' methods: Reference gene primers were amplified, and this amplification served to estimate nucleated cell counts. TCRdb's copy holds only in-frame clones and misses some; the assay was immunoSEQ multiplex PCR. V and J calls and clone size are those listed in that table; D and trimming were worked out from the DNA. The sample holds some 87,000 clones, about nine tenths seen once. Trimming took 5 bases from V and 0 from J; bases not matched to a gene: 4. Germline values: CDR1 SGHRS, CDR2 YFSETQ. The CDR3 totals 15 residues. This clone has just one count. The sequence derives from a woman in her 70s with acute or convalescent COVID-19. The chain recombines TRBV5-1 with TRBJ2-7; TRBD2 aligns across 11 bases. The material sequenced was peripheral blood. The CDR3 DNA reads as TGCGCCAGCAGGACCGGGACTAGCGGCTCCTACGAGCAGTACTTC. Protein: CASRTGTSGSYEQYF.